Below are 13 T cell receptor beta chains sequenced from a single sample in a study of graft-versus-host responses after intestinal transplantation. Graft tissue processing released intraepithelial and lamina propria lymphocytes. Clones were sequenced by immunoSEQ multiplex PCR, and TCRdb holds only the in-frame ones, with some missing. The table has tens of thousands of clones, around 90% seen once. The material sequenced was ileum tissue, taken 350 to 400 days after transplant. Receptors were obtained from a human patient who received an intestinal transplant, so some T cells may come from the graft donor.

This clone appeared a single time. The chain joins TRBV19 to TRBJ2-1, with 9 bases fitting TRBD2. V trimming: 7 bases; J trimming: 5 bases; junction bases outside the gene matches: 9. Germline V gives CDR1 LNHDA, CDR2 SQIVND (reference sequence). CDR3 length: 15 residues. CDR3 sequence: CASNRASGTHNEQFF. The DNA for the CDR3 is TGTGCCAGTAATCGGGCTAGCGGGACCCACAATGAGCAGTTCTTC.

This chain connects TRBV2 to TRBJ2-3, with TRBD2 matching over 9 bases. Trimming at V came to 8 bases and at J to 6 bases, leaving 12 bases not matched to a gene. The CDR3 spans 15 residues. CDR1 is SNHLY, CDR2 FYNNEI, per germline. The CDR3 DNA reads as TGTGCCAGCCTTGGGGTCGGCGGGGGGGTCGATACGCAGTATTTT. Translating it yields CASLGVGGGVDTQYF. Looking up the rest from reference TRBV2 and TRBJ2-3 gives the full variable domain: EPEVTQTPSHQVTQMGQEVILRCVPISNHLYFYWYRQILGQKVEFLVSFYNNEISEKSEIFDDQFSVERPDGSNFTLKIRSTKLEDSAMYFCASLGVGGGVDTQYFGPGTRLTVL.

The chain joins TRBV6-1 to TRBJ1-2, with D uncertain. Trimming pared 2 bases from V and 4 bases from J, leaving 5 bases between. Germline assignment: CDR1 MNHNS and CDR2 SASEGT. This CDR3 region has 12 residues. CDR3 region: CASSELTYGYTF. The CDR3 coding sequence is TGTGCCAGCAGTGAATTAACCTATGGCTACACCTTC.

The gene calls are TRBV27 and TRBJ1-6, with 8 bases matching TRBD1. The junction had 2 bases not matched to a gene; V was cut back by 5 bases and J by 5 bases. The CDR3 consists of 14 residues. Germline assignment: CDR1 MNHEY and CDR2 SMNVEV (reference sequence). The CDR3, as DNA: TGTGCCAGCAGTCCGGACAGGGATAATTCACCCCTCCACTTT. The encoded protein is CASSPDRDNSPLHF.

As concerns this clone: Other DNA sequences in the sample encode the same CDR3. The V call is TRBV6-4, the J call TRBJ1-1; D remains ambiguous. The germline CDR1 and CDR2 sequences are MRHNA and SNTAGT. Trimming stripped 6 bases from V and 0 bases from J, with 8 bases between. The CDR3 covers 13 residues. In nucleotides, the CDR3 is TGTGCCAGCAGCGAGCAATTGAACACTGAAGCTTTCTTT. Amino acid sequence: CASSEQLNTEAFF.

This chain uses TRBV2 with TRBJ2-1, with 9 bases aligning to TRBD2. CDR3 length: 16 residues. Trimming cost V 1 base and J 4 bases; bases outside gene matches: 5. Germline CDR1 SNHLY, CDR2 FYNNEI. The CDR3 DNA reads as TGTGCCAGCAGTGAAGGGGTAGCGGGGGAATACAATGAGCAGTTCTTC. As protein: CASSEGVAGEYNEQFF.

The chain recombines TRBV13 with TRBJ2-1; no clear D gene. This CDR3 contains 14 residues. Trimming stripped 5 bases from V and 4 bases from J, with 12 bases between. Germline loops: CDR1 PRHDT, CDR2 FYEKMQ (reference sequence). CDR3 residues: CASSPEKGYNEQFF. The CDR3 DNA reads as TGTGCCAGCAGCCCCGAGAAGGGATACAATGAGCAGTTCTTC.

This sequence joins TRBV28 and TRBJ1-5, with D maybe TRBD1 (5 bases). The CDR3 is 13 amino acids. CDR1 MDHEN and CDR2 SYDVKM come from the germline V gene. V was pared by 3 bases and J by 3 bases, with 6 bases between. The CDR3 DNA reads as TGTGCCAGCAGTTTGGGGGACAATCAGCCCCAGCATTTT. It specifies CASSLGDNQPQHF.

The CDR3 is CASSYSGLGNEKLFF. Written as DNA, the CDR3 is TGTGCCAGCAGTTACTCGGGACTAGGAAATGAAAAACTGTTTTTT. This chain joins TRBV6-5 and TRBJ1-4, with TRBD1 as a possible D gene (5 bases). The CDR3 has 15 amino acids. From germline, CDR1 is MNHEY and CDR2 SVGAGI. Trimming took 0 bases from V and 5 from J, leaving 10 bases between them.

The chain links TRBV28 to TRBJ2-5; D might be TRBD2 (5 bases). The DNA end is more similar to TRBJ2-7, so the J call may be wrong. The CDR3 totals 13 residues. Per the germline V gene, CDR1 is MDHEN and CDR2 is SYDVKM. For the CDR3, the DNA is TGTGCCAGCAGTCTCCGGGACTCCTACGAGCAGTACTTC. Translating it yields CASSLRDSYEQYF.

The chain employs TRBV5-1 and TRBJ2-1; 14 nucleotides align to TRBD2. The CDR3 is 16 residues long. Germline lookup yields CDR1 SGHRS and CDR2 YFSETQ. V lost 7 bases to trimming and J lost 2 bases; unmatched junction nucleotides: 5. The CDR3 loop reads CASGGLAGGTYNEQFF. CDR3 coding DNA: TGCGCCAGCGGTGGACTAGCGGGAGGTACCTACAATGAGCAGTTCTTC.

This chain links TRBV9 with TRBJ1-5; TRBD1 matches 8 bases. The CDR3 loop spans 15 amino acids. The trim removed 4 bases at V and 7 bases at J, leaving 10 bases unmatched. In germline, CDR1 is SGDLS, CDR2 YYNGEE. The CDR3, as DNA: TGTGCCAGCAGCCCTGGCCAGGGGGCAAGCCAGCCCCAGCATTTT. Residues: CASSPGQGASQPQHF.

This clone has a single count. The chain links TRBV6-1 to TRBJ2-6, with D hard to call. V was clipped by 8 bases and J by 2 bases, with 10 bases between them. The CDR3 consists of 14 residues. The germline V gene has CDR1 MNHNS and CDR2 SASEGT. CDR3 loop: CASSVRTGANVLTF. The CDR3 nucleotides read TGTGCCAGCTCTGTCAGGACTGGGGCCAACGTCCTGACTTTC.